The 29 T cell receptor beta chains below were found in one sample sequenced in a study of cytomegalovirus exposure and HLA in healthy donors. Researchers ran the PCR with 60 Vbeta and 13 Jbeta primers. Generated by immunoSEQ multiplex PCR, the TCRdb table keeps only in-frame clones and is missing some. The sample carries over 85,000 clones, roughly three quarters recorded once. Specimen: PBMCs. The receptors originated from a male donor in good health and CMV-seropositive.

This clone was recorded a few times. The chain carries TRBV29-1 and TRBJ2-4; 9 bases line up with TRBD1. CDR1 is SQVTM and CDR2 is ANQGSEA in the germline V gene. CDR3 size: 14 residues. The trim removed 7 bases at V and 9 bases at J, leaving 13 bases unmatched. The chain's CDR3 is CSGAPGTGPPIQYF. The DNA of the CDR3 is TGCAGCGGCGCCCCCGGGACAGGGCCCCCCATTCAGTACTTC.

The chain has TRBV19 and TRBJ2-1; 13 bases agree with TRBD2. This CDR3 is built from 16 residues. With 5 bases clipped from V and 12 bases from J, the junction kept 13 bases outside the gene matches. From germline, CDR1 is LNHDA and CDR2 SQIVND (reference sequence). CDR3 loop: CASSPTLTSGRARQFF. The CDR3 DNA reads as TGTGCCAGTAGTCCTACTCTAACTAGCGGGAGGGCCAGGCAGTTCTTC.

The table lists this clone with a few counts. This chain links TRBV7-8 with TRBJ2-2, with a tentative D call TRBD2 (5 bases). Germline lookup yields CDR1 SGHVS and CDR2 FQNEAQ. There are 16 residues in the CDR3. Trimming took 1 base from V and 4 from J, leaving 13 bases between them. The CDR3 DNA reads as TGTGCCAGCAGCTTAGTTGCTAGCCGGGTCACCGGGGAGCTGTTTTTT. It yields the protein CASSLVASRVTGELFF.

This chain uses TRBV9 with TRBJ2-1, with TRBD2 identical over 13 bases. Germline CDR1 reads SGDLS; CDR2 reads YYNGEE. The CDR3 is 16 amino acids. J was trimmed by 7 bases and V by 4 bases; bases with no gene match: 8. CDR3 sequence: CASSFRLAGGGNEQFF. As DNA, the CDR3 is TGTGCCAGCAGCTTCCGACTAGCGGGAGGAGGGAATGAGCAGTTCTTC. Using reference TRBV9 and TRBJ2-1 for the parts outside the CDR3, the full variable domain is DSGVTQTPKHLITATGQRVTLRCSPRSGDLSVYWYQQSLDQGLQFLIQYYNGEERAKGNILERFSAQQFPDLHSELNLSSLELGDSALYFCASSFRLAGGGNEQFFGPGTRLTVL.

The chain recombines TRBV19 with TRBJ2-7; 9 bases agree with TRBD2. V trimming: 3 bases; J trimming: 2 bases; junction bases outside the gene matches: 2. Germline V gene data show CDR1 as LNHDA and CDR2 as SQIVND (reference sequence). The CDR3 is 14 residues long. The CDR3 coding sequence is TGTGCCAGTAGTATCGGACTAGCGACCTACGAGCAGTACTTC. Translation: CASSIGLATYEQYF.

The chain uses TRBV4-2 and TRBJ2-5; 7 bases map to TRBD2. Looked up from germline, CDR1 is LGHNA and CDR2 is YNFKEQ. The CDR3 contains 14 residues. V lost 4 bases, J lost 5 bases, and 7 bases stayed unmatched. The CDR3 loop reads CASSRGGVQETQYF. The CDR3 DNA reads TGTGCCAGCAGCCGGGGGGGAGTACAGGAGACCCAGTACTTC.

V and J are TRBV5-6 and TRBJ1-1, with D possibly matching TRBD1 (6 bases). Trimming shortened V by 7 bases and J by 5 bases, and 12 bases separated the two germline ends. The CDR3 totals 12 residues. The germline gives CDR1 SGHDT, CDR2 YYEEEE. CDR3 nucleotide sequence: TGTGCCAGCGCTAGGGGGTATACTGAAGCTTTCTTT. As protein: CASARGYTEAFF.

This chain connects TRBV2 to TRBJ2-7, with 8 nucleotides matching TRBD2. V trimming: 2 bases; J trimming: 5 bases; junction bases outside the gene matches: 5. This CDR3 has 14 amino acids. Germline V lookup: CDR1 SNHLY, CDR2 FYNNEI. CDR3 amino acids: CASSESGSGNEQYF. The CDR3 region has the DNA TGTGCCAGCAGTGAAAGTGGTAGCGGGAACGAGCAGTACTTC.

J is TRBJ1-1 and V is TRBV7-8; D gene unclear. Looked up from germline, CDR1 is SGHVS and CDR2 is FQNEAQ. CDR3 length equals 14 residues. V was pared by 3 bases and J by 3 bases, with 11 bases between. CDR3 loop: CASSLSEFDTEAFF. The CDR3 DNA reads TGTGCCAGCAGCTTGAGCGAGTTCGACACTGAAGCTTTCTTT. The full variable domain, rest sourced from reference TRBV7-8 and TRBJ1-1, is GAGVSQSPRYKVAKRGQDVALRCDPISGHVSLFWYQQALGQGPEFLTYFQNEAQLDKSGLPSDRFFAERPEGSVSTLKIQRTQQEDSAVYLCASSLSEFDTEAFFGQGTRLTVV.

This clone was counted a few times. The chain joins TRBV5-5 to TRBJ2-3; unclear D gene. Germline values: CDR1 SGHKS, CDR2 YYEKEE (reference sequence). Trimming removed 3 bases at V and 2 bases at J, with 10 bases between. This CDR3 region has 14 residues. The CDR3 loop is CASSSRHLTDTQYF. For the CDR3, the DNA is TGTGCCAGCAGCTCGAGGCACCTCACAGATACGCAGTATTTT. Using reference TRBV5-5 and TRBJ2-3 for the parts outside the CDR3, the full variable domain is DAGVTQSPTHLIKTRGQQVTLRCSPISGHKSVSWYQQVLGQGPQFIFQYYEKEERGRGNFPDRFSARQFPNYSSELNVNALLLGDSALYLCASSSRHLTDTQYFGPGTRLTVL.

The genes are TRBV9 and TRBJ2-3; D remains ambiguous. Trimming left V 3 bases short and J 2 bases short, with 4 bases between. The CDR3 covers 12 residues. Germline-derived CDR1 and CDR2 are SGDLS and YYNGEE. The CDR3 region has the DNA TGTGCCAGCAGCGGACTCACAGATACGCAGTATTTT. Residues: CASSGLTDTQYF.

The V gene is TRBV2, the J gene TRBJ1-5, with unresolved D. The length of the CDR3 is 14 residues. V was clipped by 5 bases and J by 2 bases, with 10 bases between them. Germline V CDR1 and CDR2: SNHLY, FYNNEI. For the CDR3, the DNA is TGTGCCAGCAGTAGAGGTCCCGGCAATCAGCCCCAGCATTTT. Amino acid sequence: CASSRGPGNQPQHF.

The chain links TRBV4-3 to TRBJ2-4; D might be TRBD2 (5 bases). The CDR3 spans 13 residues. CDR1 LGHNA and CDR2 YSLEER come from the germline V gene. The ends were cut back, 3 bases at V and 9 bases at J, with 12 bases in the middle. CDR3 bases: TGCGCCAGCAGCCAGGCGGACTGGGGCATTCAGTACTTC. This codes for CASSQADWGIQYF.

This clone was detected a few times. The V call is TRBV10-3, the J call TRBJ1-1; D unclear. The length of the CDR3 is 15 residues. Deletions cut 10 bases from V and 1 base from J, with 19 bases between. Germline CDR1 ENHRY, CDR2 SYGVKD. The CDR3 spells CATTDAVAGNTEAFF. The DNA for the CDR3 is TGTGCCACGACCGATGCCGTAGCGGGGAACACTGAAGCTTTCTTT.

The chain links TRBV19 to TRBJ2-1, with TRBD2 matching 7 bases. V lost 5 bases and J lost 7; bases outside the gene matches: 8. The CDR3 has 14 amino acids. Germline CDR1 is LNHDA and CDR2 is SQIVND (reference sequence). The CDR3 DNA follows: TGTGCCAGTAGTGGGAGGGTGGCGGGAAATGAGCAGTTCTTC. Translated: CASSGRVAGNEQFF.

This chain uses TRBV7-2 with TRBJ2-5; TRBD2 agrees at 14 bases. Looked up from germline, CDR1 is SGHTA and CDR2 is FQGNSA. CDR3 length equals 15 residues. Trimming at V came to 5 bases and at J to 4 bases, leaving 3 bases not matched to a gene. This CDR3 reads CASSVGLAGVETQYF. In nucleotides, the CDR3 is TGTGCCAGCAGCGTGGGACTAGCGGGAGTAGAGACCCAGTACTTC.

The chain uses TRBV7-2 and TRBJ1-6; TRBD1 matches 10 bases. With V trimmed by 5 bases and J by 9 bases, 10 bases remained unmatched. Germline assignment: CDR1 SGHTA and CDR2 FQGNSA. CDR3 length equals 16 residues. CDR3 DNA: TGTGCCAGCAGCGCGCCGGGACAGGGGTATGTTTCACCCCTCCACTTT. Its protein product is CASSAPGQGYVSPLHF.

The chain carries TRBV6-6 and TRBJ2-7; TRBD1 matches 11 bases. CDR1 is MNHNY, CDR2 SVGAGI, per germline (reference sequence). The V and J ends lost 6 bases and 7 bases, in that order; junction bases with no gene match: 11. The CDR3 is 15 residues long. The CDR3 spells CASRRPGQGGEEQYF. DNA of the CDR3: TGTGCCAGCAGACGTCCGGGACAGGGGGGCGAAGAGCAGTACTTC.

The chain recombines TRBV19 with TRBJ1-3; weak D call: TRBD1 (5 bases). Germline CDR1 reads LNHDA; CDR2 reads SQIVND (reference sequence). V was cut by 0 bases and J by 0 bases, with 9 bases left in between. The CDR3 runs to 16 residues. In DNA, the CDR3 is TGTGCCAGTAGTATAGATGCGGGGCACTCTGGAAACACCATATATTTT. Its translation: CASSIDAGHSGNTIYF.

The chain links TRBV9 to TRBJ2-1; D gene ambiguous. The CDR3 consists of 14 residues. CDR1 is SGDLS, CDR2 YYNGEE, per germline. V lost 4 bases and J lost 1, with 9 bases in between. Written as DNA, the CDR3 is TGTGCCAGCAGCTCCTTGGAGTCCTACAATGAGCAGTTCTTC. The encoded protein is CASSSLESYNEQFF.

This sequence joins TRBV14 and TRBJ2-5; 10 bases agree with TRBD2. The CDR3 length is 15 residues. Per the germline V gene, CDR1 is SGHDN and CDR2 is FVKESK. The V segment lost 4 bases and the J segment 3 bases; nucleotides outside the gene matches: 5. CDR3 in amino acids: CASSRTGLAEETQYF. The CDR3 DNA reads as TGTGCCAGCAGCCGCACAGGACTAGCGGAAGAGACCCAGTACTTC.

This clone has only one observation. Other DNA variants within this sample encode the same CDR3. The J gene is TRBJ2-7, the V gene TRBV7-2, with 11 nucleotides matching TRBD2. This CDR3 is built from 15 residues. From germline, CDR1 is SGHTA and CDR2 FQGNSA. Germline trimming cut 5 bases from V and 2 bases from J; bases unmatched to any gene: 5. CDR3 residues: CASSPTSGSPYEQYF. In DNA, the CDR3 is TGTGCCAGCAGCCCCACTAGCGGGAGCCCCTACGAGCAGTACTTC.

The rearrangement joins TRBV28 to TRBJ1-3; no reliable D call. Germline V lookup: CDR1 MDHEN, CDR2 SYDVKM. This CDR3 is 16 amino acids long. Trimming took off 3 bases at V and 0 bases at J, with 12 bases between the two ends. The CDR3 region is CASSFGSLLSGNTIYF. The CDR3 bases are TGTGCCAGCAGTTTCGGTTCCCTTCTCTCTGGAAACACCATATATTTT.

The V and J genes are TRBV19 and TRBJ1-1; D gene uncertain. V lost 3 bases to trimming and J lost 7 bases, with 6 bases between them. The germline V gene has CDR1 LNHDA and CDR2 SQIVND (reference sequence). The CDR3 spans 11 residues. CDR3 protein: CASSIRGEAFF. The CDR3 coding sequence is TGTGCCAGTAGTATTCGGGGTGAAGCTTTCTTT.

The chain carries TRBV6-1 and TRBJ2-4; D unclear. V shed 10 bases and J shed 0 bases, with 4 bases lying between them. Germline CDR1 is MNHNS and CDR2 is SASEGT. The CDR3 is 11 residues long. Written as DNA, the CDR3 is TGTGCCATATTAGCCAAAAACATTCAGTACTTC. Its translation is CAILAKNIQYF.

The genes are TRBV7-2 and TRBJ2-1; maybe TRBD1 (6 bases). Germline V CDR1 and CDR2: SGHTA, FQGNSA. The CDR3 is 14 residues long. The V and J ends lost 3 bases and 1 base respectively, with 7 bases between them. CDR3 sequence reads: CASSFGQSYNEQFF. In DNA form, the CDR3 reads TGTGCCAGCAGCTTTGGACAGTCCTACAATGAGCAGTTCTTC.

In DNA form, the CDR3 reads TGTGCCAGCAGCTTTGAGGCCCCGTTGGGCTACACCTTC. The encoded protein is CASSFEAPLGYTF. The chain carries TRBV7-9 and TRBJ1-2; D gene unclear. The CDR3 contains 13 residues. V shed 3 bases and J shed 8 bases, with 13 bases lying between them. Germline V gene sequence: CDR1 SEHNR, CDR2 FQNEAQ (reference sequence).

This chain links TRBV27 with TRBJ1-2; no definite D call. With 7 bases removed from V and 8 bases from J, the gap between germline ends came to 23 bases. This CDR3 spans 15 amino acids. Germline loops: CDR1 MNHEY, CDR2 SMNVEV (reference sequence). Here the CDR3 reads CASTLPATRVGGYTF. CDR3 nucleotides: TGTGCCAGCACCCTCCCGGCCACCCGAGTCGGGGGCTACACCTTC.

V gene TRBV29-1 combines with J gene TRBJ1-2; possible D gene TRBD1, 5 bases. In germline, CDR1 is SQVTM, CDR2 ANQGSEA. V was cut by 2 bases and J by 4 bases, with 14 bases left in between. The CDR3 is 14 amino acids. The CDR3 loop is CSVERSGGVYGYTF. In DNA form, the CDR3 reads TGCAGCGTTGAAAGGTCGGGGGGTGTCTATGGCTACACCTTC.